This T cell receptor (beta chain) was identified in a study of molecular identifiers for immune sequencing clone quantification (dated by TCRdb to the late 2010s). At the level of the whole study: For a replicate experiment, RNA from roughly 21,000 or 96,000 naive CD8 T cells was divided into five aliquots, and four of the five aliquots were sequenced. This methods study benchmarked molecular-identifier clustering-based TCR repertoire sequencing (MIDCIRS) and TCR RNA copy counting, using CD8 T cells to do so. Study-wide findings and limitations: Without barcode sub-clustering, chimeric consensus sequences inflated TCR diversity; chimeras reached as high as 47%. About 2.9 recovered TCR RNA copies per cell were obtained by modeling, versus around 9.8 by digital PCR, implying a capture efficiency of about 30%. In CMV-specific effector cells, over 97% of molecules were held by clones above 20 RNA copies, whereas under 1% of molecules were held by such clones in naive cells. The naive libraries included spiked-in Jurkat TCR RNA (roughly 11 copies' worth), and this RNA is not part of the donor repertoire. Highly expanded clone sizes could be underestimated if identical TCR molecules share a barcode. Spiked-in Jurkat TCR RNA equivalent to a single cell was reported to be detectable even among 750,000 to 1,000,000 naive CD8 T cells.

This clonotype has at least ten counts. It lacks a known antigen. No qualities accompany the bases; no much larger clone lies one base away. Preparation of the library involved PCR. The reads were generated on an Illumina HiSeq 4000. Bulk TCR libraries were prepared as previously described, using TCR primers listed in Table S5. Total RNA was purified with the Qiagen AllPrep DNA/RNA kit. Before any analysis, reads coming from multiple sequencing runs of the same library were combined into one pool. The paper's data handling went like this. Only reads with exact TCR constant sequence were kept, trimmed to 150 nt, and grouped by their 12-nt molecular barcodes. Reads inside each barcode group were sub-clustered using a 15% Levenshtein threshold, and a quality-weighted consensus sequence was constructed for each RNA molecule. Non-functional sequences were excluded, and lower-count sequences lying one edit away from another sequence were also excluded. Barcode sub-clusters with fewer than 20% of the maximum read count were removed, based on fitting two negative binomial distributions. Clones were called with MiXCR by TCRdb after fastp trimmed the public reads at Q25, and only in-frame beta chains were retained. Rows matching on CDR3 protein sequence are summarized as one entry with the most common DNA and genes. The V and J calls shown here were made by TCRdb, not taken from the authors' results. This sample has just under 65,000 distinct CDR3 sequences in its table, and under 20% of those were observed once. About 1.5% of the sample is held by the ten biggest clonotypes.

Libraries of naive CD8 T cells were built from around 20,000 to 1,000,000 sorted cells, with 10%, 30% or 50% of the purified RNA used. Naive CD8 T cells were FACS-sorted as CD8+CD4-CCR7+CD45RA+ on a BD FACSAria II into RLT Plus buffer. To test detection sensitivity, Jurkat RNA equivalent to nine to ten TCR copies was spiked into samples of roughly 18,000-1,000,000 naive CD8 T cells. Enrichment of CD8 T cells was done with RosetteSep CD8+ T Cell Enrichment Cocktail plus Ficoll-Paque, and ACK red cell lysis came afterward. The origin of this receptor is a human donor in good health. Some libraries in this study had Jurkat cell RNA spiked in. Sequencing was done on a sample of naive CD8+ T cells from blood, with Jurkat cell RNA spiked in. According to the study, the label for this sample's cell subset or site signals: FACS-sorted CD8+CD4-CCR7+CD45RA+ naive T cells.

The DNA sequence is given as TGTGCCAGCAGAGGACAGTTAGCCAAAAACATTCAGTACTTC. The encoded protein is CASRGQLAKNIQYF. The rearranged chain carries TRBV27 and TRBJ2-4; perhaps TRBD1 is the D gene, with 6 bases matching. As encoded in the germline V gene (reference sequence), CDR1 is MNHEY while CDR2 is SMNVEV. The junction carries 9 bases between V and J, which are trimmed by 6 bases and 0 bases respectively. The CDR3 sequence holds 14 residues, the cysteine and phenylalanine included. The CDR3 DNA has 42 bases and is translated from base 1.